This T cell receptor beta chain was retrieved from a study of T cells in Graves' hyperthyroidism and ophthalmopathy. Study-wide results and caveats: Prediction of ophthalmopathy progression came a median approximately 6 months pre-onset. Ophthalmopathy was separated from stable hyperthyroidism by a 13 V-J model.

In the case of this clonotype: Its cognate antigen is unknown.

The authors deemed Graves' hyperthyroidism stable absent ophthalmopathy progression within 18 months. This CDR3 has 15 residues. The ends lost 6 bases at V and 7 bases at J; junction bases unmatched: 10. The germline gives CDR1 DFQATT, CDR2 SNEGSKA (reference sequence). Regions amplified from RNA transcripts were the TCR beta CDR3 regions. HTBI primers were employed in a first-round RT-PCR of the TCR CDR3. MiXCR was run by TCRdb on the multiplex PCR reads, yielding one entry per CDR3 protein. This sample yields about 210,000 distinct CDR3 sequences, of which roughly a sixth are seen a single time; around 52% belongs to the top ten.

The rearrangement uses TRBV20-1 and TRBJ2-1, with 12 bases matching TRBD1. The receptor was isolated from a man aged 45 to 65 with Graves' hyperthyroidism. Sequenced input: blood. The CDR3 here is CSARGGTGGYNEQFF. Here the CDR3 DNA reads TGCAGTGCCCGAGGGGGGACAGGGGGCTATAATGAGCAGTTCTTC.